This entry is about one TCR beta chain. Its specificity is unknown. The data were taken from a study of CD8+ T cells in alopecia areata. General observations from the study: Shared TCR sequences were less clear between patients than in mice, possibly partly from HLA diversity. Alphabeta T cells residing in normal skin are also sequenced in scalp samples. More clonal than normal scalp was lesional scalp, particularly alopecia totalis/universalis.

PBMC-derived CD4+ and CD8+ T cells were sorted. Sequencing relied on a cDNA template that was reverse transcribed from extracted RNA. Method: immunoSEQ multiplex PCR; TCRdb's copy keeps in-frame clones and lacks some. Of approximately 100,000 clones in the sample, 55% were seen once. CDR1 and CDR2 (germline): LGHNA, YNFKEQ. The CDR3 has 17 amino acids. V lost 0 bases to trimming and J lost 5 bases, with 17 bases between them. The TCR comes from a human donor in good health. The chain employs TRBV4-2 and TRBJ1-5; no definite D call. The sequenced material came from CD4+ T cells sorted from blood. The CDR3 DNA reads TGTGCCAGCAGCCAAGATCAAAAGGGTGGGAGGGATCAGCCCCAGCATTTT. Amino acid sequence: CASSQDQKGGRDQPQHF.